This section outlines one TCR beta chain sequence together with its context. Other DNA sequences in this sample translate to the same CDR3. This specimen comes from a study of cytomegalovirus exposure and HLA in healthy donors. While unrecorded immune exposures were likely, the donors were nominally healthy when sampled. Germline values: CDR1 SGHRS, CDR2 YFSETQ. With V trimmed by 0 bases and J by 2 bases, 3 bases remained unmatched. This CDR3 has 15 amino acids. The PCR made use of 60 Vbeta and 13 Jbeta primers. Sequencing used immunoSEQ multiplex PCR; TCRdb keeps in-frame clones, though not all of them. The sample consists of 110,000 to 150,000 clones, around three quarters of them appearing once.

V gene TRBV5-1 combines with J gene TRBJ2-7; TRBD2 agrees at 9 bases. This clonotype was sampled from a man between 40 and 49 years old in good health and CMV-seronegative. The sample consisted of PBMCs. CDR3 in amino acids: CASSLASGRPYEQYF. The CDR3 nucleotides read TGCGCCAGCAGCTTGGCGAGCGGGAGGCCCTACGAGCAGTACTTC.